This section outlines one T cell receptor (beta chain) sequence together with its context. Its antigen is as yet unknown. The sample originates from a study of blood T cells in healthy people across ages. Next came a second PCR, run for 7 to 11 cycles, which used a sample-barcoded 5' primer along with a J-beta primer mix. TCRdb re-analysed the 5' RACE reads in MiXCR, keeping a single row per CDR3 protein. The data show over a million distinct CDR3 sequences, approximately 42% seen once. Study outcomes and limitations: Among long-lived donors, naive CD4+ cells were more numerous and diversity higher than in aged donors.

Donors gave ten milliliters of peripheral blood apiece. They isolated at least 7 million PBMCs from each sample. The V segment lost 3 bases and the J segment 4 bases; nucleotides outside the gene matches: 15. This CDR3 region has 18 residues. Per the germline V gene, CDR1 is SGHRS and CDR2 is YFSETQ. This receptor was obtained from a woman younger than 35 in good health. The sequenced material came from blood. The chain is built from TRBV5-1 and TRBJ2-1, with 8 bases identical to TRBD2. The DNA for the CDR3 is TGCGCCAGCAGCTCCGAGCTGGGTAATAGCGGGGTGTACAATGAGCAGTTCTTC. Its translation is CASSSELGNSGVYNEQFF.